Below are 5 T cell receptor beta chains sequenced from a single sample in a study of neurological immune-mediated disorders (dated by TCRdb to the late 2010s). Libraries were built with 5' RACE. These reads were obtained on an Illumina HiSeq 2500. Starting from the raw public reads, TCRdb applied fastp trimming at Q25, assembled clones with MiXCR and retained in-frame beta chains. Every CDR3 protein is listed once, alongside the most common genes and DNA of its rows. The sample data list 70,000 or so distinct CDR3 sequences, and approximately 3.4% of these were observed just once. The top ten constitute 4% to 6.5% of the sample. Specimen: PBMCs. These receptors were taken from a woman between 50 and 59 years old with multiple sclerosis.

Ten or more counts support this clonotype. V is TRBV14 and J is TRBJ2-7; TRBD1 aligns across 7 bases. The ends lost 3 bases at V and 3 bases at J; junction bases unmatched: 8. The CDR3 runs to 15 residues. CDR1 is SGHDN, CDR2 FVKESK, per germline. This chain's CDR3 is CASSQGRDRIYEQYF. CDR3 coding DNA: TGTGCCAGCAGCCAGGGTCGGGACAGAATCTACGAGCAGTACTTC.

This clonotype was detected many times. The V gene is TRBV6-2 or TRBV6-3, the J gene TRBJ2-7, with D perhaps TRBD1 (6 bases). Trimming pared 7 bases from V and 0 bases from J, leaving 10 bases between. The CDR3 contains 13 residues. Looked up from germline, CDR1 is MNHEY and CDR2 is SVGEGT. This CDR3 reads CASNPDSSYEQYV. The CDR3 region has the DNA TGTGCCAGCAACCCGGACAGCTCCTACGAGCAGTACGTC.

This clonotype was recorded at least ten times. V is TRBV7-8 and J is TRBJ2-7, with 8 bases matching TRBD2. The V gene's germline CDR1 is SGHVS and CDR2 FQNEAQ. CDR3 length equals 15 residues. V shed 5 bases, J shed 5 bases, and the junction held 11 bases outside the gene matches. The CDR3 bases are TGTGCCAGCAGCCCTCGGGGGGGTACTGGCAACGAGCAGTACTTC. It yields the protein CASSPRGGTGNEQYF.

This clonotype was detected many times. This sequence joins TRBV6-2 or TRBV6-3 and TRBJ2-3; perhaps TRBD1 as D (5 bases). The germline V gene has CDR1 MNHEY and CDR2 SVGEGT. Trimming shortened V by 0 bases and J by 5 bases, and 9 bases separated the two germline ends. The CDR3 length is 14 residues. CDR3 in amino acids: CASSYSSTVDTQYF. The DNA of the CDR3 is TGTGCCAGCAGTTACTCCTCGACAGTAGATACGCAGTATTTT.

This clonotype came up many times. The chain is built from TRBV15 and TRBJ2-1, with D perhaps being TRBD1 or TRBD2 (5 bases each). Between the trimmed V and J ends, which lost 0 bases and 10 bases, there was a span of 10 bases. The CDR3 loop spans 13 amino acids. Germline loops: CDR1 LNHNV, CDR2 YYDKDF (reference sequence). The DNA of the CDR3 is TGTGCCACCAGCAGAGAGGTCGGGACCGAGCAGTTCTTC. Protein: CATSREVGTEQFF.